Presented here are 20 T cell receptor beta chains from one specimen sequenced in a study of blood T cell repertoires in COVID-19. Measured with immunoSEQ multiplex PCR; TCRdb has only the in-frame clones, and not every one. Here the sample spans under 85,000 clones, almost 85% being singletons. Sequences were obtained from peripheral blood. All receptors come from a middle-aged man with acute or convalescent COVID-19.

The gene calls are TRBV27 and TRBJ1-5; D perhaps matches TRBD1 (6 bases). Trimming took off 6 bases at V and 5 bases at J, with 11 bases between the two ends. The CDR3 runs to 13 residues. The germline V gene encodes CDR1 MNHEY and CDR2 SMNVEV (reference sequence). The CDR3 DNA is TGTGCCAGCAGGCCACAGGGATATCAGCCCCAGCATTTT. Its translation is CASRPQGYQPQHF.

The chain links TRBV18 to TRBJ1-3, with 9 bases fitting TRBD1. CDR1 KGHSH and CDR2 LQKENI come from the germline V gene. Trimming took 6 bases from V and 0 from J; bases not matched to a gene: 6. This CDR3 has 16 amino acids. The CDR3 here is CASSAGTGNSGNTIYF. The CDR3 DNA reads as TGTGCCAGCTCGGCGGGGACAGGGAACTCTGGAAACACCATATATTTT.

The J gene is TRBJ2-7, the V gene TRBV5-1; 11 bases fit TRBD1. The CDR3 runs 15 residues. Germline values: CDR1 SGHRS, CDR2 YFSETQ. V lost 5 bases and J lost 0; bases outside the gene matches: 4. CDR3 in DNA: TGCGCCAGCAGATTTGGACAGGGGGCCTCCTACGAGCAGTACTTC. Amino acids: CASRFGQGASYEQYF.

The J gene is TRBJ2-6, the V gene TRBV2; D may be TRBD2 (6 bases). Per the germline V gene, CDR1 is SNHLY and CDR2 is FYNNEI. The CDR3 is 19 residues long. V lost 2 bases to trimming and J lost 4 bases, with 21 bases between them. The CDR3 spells CASSEPNRGGARGANVLTF. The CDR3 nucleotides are TGTGCCAGCAGTGAACCCAATAGAGGAGGGGCGCGGGGGGCCAACGTCCTGACTTTC. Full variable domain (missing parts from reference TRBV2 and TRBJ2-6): EPEVTQTPSHQVTQMGQEVILRCVPISNHLYFYWYRQILGQKVEFLVSFYNNEISEKSEIFDDQFSVERPDGSNFTLKIRSTKLEDSAMYFCASSEPNRGGARGANVLTFGAGSRLTVL.

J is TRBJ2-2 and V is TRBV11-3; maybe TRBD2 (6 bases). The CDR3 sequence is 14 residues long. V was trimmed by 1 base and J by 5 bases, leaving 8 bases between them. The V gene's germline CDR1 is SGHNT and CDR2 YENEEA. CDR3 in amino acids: CASSLAAGTGELFF. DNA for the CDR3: TGTGCCAGCAGCTTAGCGGCGGGGACCGGGGAGCTGTTTTTT.

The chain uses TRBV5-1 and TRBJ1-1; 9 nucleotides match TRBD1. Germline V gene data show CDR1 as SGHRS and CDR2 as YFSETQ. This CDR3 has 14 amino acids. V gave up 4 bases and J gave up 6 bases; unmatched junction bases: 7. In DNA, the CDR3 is TGCGCCAGCAGCAAGGGGACAGGGTCCTCTGAAGCTTTCTTT. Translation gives CASSKGTGSSEAFF.

CDR3 nucleotide sequence: TGTGCCAGCTCACTTTTCCTTACTAGCACAGATACGCAGTATTTT. Translated, it gives CASSLFLTSTDTQYF. This chain joins TRBV18 and TRBJ2-3; D is uncertain. Germline V gene sequence: CDR1 KGHSH, CDR2 LQKENI. This CDR3 is 15 amino acids long. Trimming cost V 4 bases and J 0 bases, with 11 bases left between them.

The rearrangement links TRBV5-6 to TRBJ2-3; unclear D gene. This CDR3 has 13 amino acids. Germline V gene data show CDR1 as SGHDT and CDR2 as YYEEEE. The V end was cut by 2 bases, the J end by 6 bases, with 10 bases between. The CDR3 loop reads CASSFWSADTQYF. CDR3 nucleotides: TGTGCCAGCAGCTTCTGGTCCGCGGATACGCAGTATTTT.

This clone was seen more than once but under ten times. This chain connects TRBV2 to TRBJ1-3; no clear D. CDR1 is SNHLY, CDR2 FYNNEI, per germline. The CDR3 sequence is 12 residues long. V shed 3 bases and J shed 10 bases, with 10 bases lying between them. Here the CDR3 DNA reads TGTGCCAGCAGTGAGGAGTTGAAAACCATATATTTT. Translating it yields CASSEELKTIYF. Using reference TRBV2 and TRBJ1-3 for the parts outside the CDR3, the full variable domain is EPEVTQTPSHQVTQMGQEVILRCVPISNHLYFYWYRQILGQKVEFLVSFYNNEISEKSEIFDDQFSVERPDGSNFTLKIRSTKLEDSAMYFCASSEELKTIYFGEGSWLTVV.

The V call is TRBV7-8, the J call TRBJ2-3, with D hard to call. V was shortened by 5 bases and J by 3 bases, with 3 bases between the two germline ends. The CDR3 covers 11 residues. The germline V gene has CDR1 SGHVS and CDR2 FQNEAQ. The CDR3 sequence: CASSPTDTQYF. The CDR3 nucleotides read TGTGCCAGCAGCCCTACAGATACGCAGTATTTT.

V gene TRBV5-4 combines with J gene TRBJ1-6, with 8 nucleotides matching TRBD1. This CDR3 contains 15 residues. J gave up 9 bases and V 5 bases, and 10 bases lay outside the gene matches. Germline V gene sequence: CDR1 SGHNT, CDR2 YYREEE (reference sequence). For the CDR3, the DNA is TGTGCCAGCAGGGAGGGGGGGACAGGTTCTTCACCCCTCCACTTT. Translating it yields CASREGGTGSSPLHF.

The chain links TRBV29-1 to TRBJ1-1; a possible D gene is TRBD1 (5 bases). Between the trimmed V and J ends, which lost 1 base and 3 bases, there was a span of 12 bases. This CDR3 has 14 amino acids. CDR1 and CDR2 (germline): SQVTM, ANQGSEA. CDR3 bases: TGCAGCGTTGAAGGTCAGGGAAGTGACACTGAAGCTTTCTTT. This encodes CSVEGQGSDTEAFF.

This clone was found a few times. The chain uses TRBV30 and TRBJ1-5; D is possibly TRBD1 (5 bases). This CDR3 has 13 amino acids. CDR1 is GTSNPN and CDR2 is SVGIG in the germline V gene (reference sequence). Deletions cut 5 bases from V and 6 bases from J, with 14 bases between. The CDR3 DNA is TGTGCCTGGGGGACGGCGGGAGGTCAGCCCCAGCATTTT. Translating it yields CAWGTAGGQPQHF.

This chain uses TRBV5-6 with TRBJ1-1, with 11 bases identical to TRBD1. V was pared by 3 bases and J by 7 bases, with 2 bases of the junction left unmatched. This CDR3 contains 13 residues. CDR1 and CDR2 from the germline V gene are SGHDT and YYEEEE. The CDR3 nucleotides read TGTGCCAGCAGCTGGGACAGGGGGGGTGAAGCTTTCTTT. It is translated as CASSWDRGGEAFF.

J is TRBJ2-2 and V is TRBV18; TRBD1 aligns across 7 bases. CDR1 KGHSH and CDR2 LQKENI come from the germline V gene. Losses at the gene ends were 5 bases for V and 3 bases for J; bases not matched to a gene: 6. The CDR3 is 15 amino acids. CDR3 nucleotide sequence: TGTGCCAGCTCAGAGCGGACAGGTGACACCGGGGAGCTGTTTTTT. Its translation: CASSERTGDTGELFF.

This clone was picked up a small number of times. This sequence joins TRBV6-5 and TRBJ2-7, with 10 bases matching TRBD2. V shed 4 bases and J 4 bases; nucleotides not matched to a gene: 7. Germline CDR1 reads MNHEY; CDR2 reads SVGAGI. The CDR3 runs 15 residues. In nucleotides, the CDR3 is TGTGCCAGCAGTTTAGCGGGAGGTGGCCCTTACGAGCAGTACTTC. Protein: CASSLAGGGPYEQYF.

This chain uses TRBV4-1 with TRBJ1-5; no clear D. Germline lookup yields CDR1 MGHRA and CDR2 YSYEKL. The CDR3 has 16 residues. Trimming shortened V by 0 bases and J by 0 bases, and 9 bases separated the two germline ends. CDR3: CASSQDPDNSNQPQHF. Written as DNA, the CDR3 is TGCGCCAGCAGCCAAGATCCAGACAATAGCAATCAGCCCCAGCATTTT.

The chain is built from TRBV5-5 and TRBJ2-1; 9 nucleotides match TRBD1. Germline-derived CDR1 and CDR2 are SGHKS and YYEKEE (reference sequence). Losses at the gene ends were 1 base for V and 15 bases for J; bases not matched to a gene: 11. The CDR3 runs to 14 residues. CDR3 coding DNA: TGTGCCAGCAGCTTGTCCCCATCCGGGACAGGGACGTTCTTC. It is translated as CASSLSPSGTGTFF.

In DNA form, the CDR3 reads TGTGCCAGCAGCCTAACGGGAGCTCGGGCCAACGTCCTGACTTTC. It codes for CASSLTGARANVLTF. This rearrangement joins TRBV7-9 to TRBJ2-6, with D possibly being TRBD2 (6 bases). CDR1 and CDR2 from the germline V gene are SEHNR and FQNEAQ (reference sequence). The CDR3 is 15 amino acids. V was trimmed by 5 bases and J by 5 bases, leaving 13 bases between them.

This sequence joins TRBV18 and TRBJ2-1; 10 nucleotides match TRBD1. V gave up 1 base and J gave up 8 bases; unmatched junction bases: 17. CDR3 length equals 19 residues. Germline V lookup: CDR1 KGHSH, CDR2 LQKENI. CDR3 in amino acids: CASSPRSPTGGDAAHEQFF. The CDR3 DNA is TGTGCCAGCTCACCACGGAGTCCGACAGGGGGCGATGCCGCCCATGAGCAGTTCTTC.